A single sample is the source of the 3 T cell receptor beta chains below, sequenced in a study of monozygotic twins with inflammatory bowel disease. TCRdb processed the 5' RACE reads again and assigns one entry to each CDR3 protein, with no DNA. The table lists 150,000 to 200,000 distinct CDR3 sequences. Sequencing was done on a sample of blood. All receptors derive from a human donor with ulcerative colitis or Crohn's disease, or a healthy co-twin of an affected twin (not recorded which).

The chain recombines TRBV6-2 or TRBV6-3 with TRBJ2-5; TCRdb lists TRBD1, though no DNA is available to test this call. This CDR3 has 17 residues. Per the germline V gene, CDR1 is MNHEY and CDR2 is SVGEGT. The CDR3 here is CASSRGTGGWGQETQYF.

The chain couples TRBV20-1 to TRBJ2-5; TCRdb proposes TRBD1, but this gene call is untestable without DNA. Germline lookup yields CDR1 DFQATT and CDR2 SNEGSKA (reference sequence). CDR3 length: 14 residues. The chain's CDR3 is CSASTGTIQETQYF.

The J gene is TRBJ2-2, the V gene TRBV5-1; TCRdb indicates TRBD1, and absent DNA this call remains unverified. The CDR3 is 14 residues long. The germline V gene has CDR1 SGHRS and CDR2 YFSETQ. The CDR3 reads CASSFLQVTGELFF.